The clone carrying this T cell receptor beta chain was picked up a small number of times. The sample belongs to a study of T cells in Graves' hyperthyroidism and ophthalmopathy. TCR beta CDR3 regions were amplified from RNA. RT-PCR in the first round (using the HTBI primer set) targeted the TCR CDR3. From the multiplex PCR reads, TCRdb called clonotypes with MiXCR, one entry per CDR3 protein. The table has approximately 720,000 distinct CDR3 sequences, under 20% seen once. The CDR3 covers 14 residues. Looked up from germline, CDR1 is MNHNS and CDR2 is SASEGT. Trimming removed 5 bases from V and 5 bases from J, with 15 bases in between.

The sample taken for sequencing was blood. The TCR was taken from a woman between 45 and 60 years old with Graves' hyperthyroidism that later progressed to Graves' ophthalmopathy. The gene calls are TRBV6-1 and TRBJ1-1; D gene uncertain. CDR3 protein: CASSYHPLGTEAFF. CDR3 DNA: TGTGCCAGCAGTTACCACCCCCTGGGAACTGAAGCTTTCTTT.